Below, one T cell receptor beta chain is given with its context. Its antigen is unidentified. CDR3 length equals 13 residues. In germline, CDR1 is MNHNY, CDR2 SVGAGI (reference sequence). The germline V and J ends were trimmed by 1 base and 5 bases, with 8 bases remaining between them. The data stem from a study of a mutant IDH1 vaccine in newly diagnosed glioma. Study information: Patients began vaccination 4-6 weeks after radiotherapy alone, or with temozolomide cycles.

Method: immunoSEQ multiplex PCR; TCRdb's copy keeps in-frame clones and lacks some. The sample has over 95,000 clones, about nine tenths seen once. Findings of the study overall: Pseudoprogression appeared independent of alterations in top peripheral clonotypes.

Time point reported: week 11, during vaccination. Doses of 300 ug of mutant IDH1 20-mer peptide were given with topical imiquimod. The sample here was PBMCs, taken from a glioma patient whose treatment included an IDH1 peptide vaccine. The chain joins TRBV6-6 to TRBJ2-5; unclear D gene. The receptor's source is a woman aged 50 to 60 with glioma. CDR3 amino acids: CASSYWPRETQYF. CDR3 DNA: TGTGCCAGCAGTTACTGGCCCCGGGAGACCCAGTACTTC.